This T cell receptor beta chain was obtained from a study of cytomegalovirus exposure and HLA in healthy donors. The germline gives CDR1 LNHNV, CDR2 YYDKDF (reference sequence). The CDR3 loop spans 14 amino acids. In the case of this clone: One end of the junction varies from germline; a read error may be responsible.

Amplification used 60 Vbeta primers and 13 Jbeta primers. Using immunoSEQ multiplex PCR, the repertoire was profiled, and TCRdb retains in-frame clones only, with some absent. The sample yields about 120,000 clones, 17% seen once. The clonotype was recovered from a female donor in good health and CMV-seropositive. Sequencing used PBMCs. The chain is built from TRBV15 and TRBJ1-1; 7 nucleotides line up with TRBD1. In DNA form, the CDR3 reads TGTGCCACCAGCAGCCAGACAGGGCCGACTGAAGCTCTCTTT. It codes for CATSSQTGPTEALF.